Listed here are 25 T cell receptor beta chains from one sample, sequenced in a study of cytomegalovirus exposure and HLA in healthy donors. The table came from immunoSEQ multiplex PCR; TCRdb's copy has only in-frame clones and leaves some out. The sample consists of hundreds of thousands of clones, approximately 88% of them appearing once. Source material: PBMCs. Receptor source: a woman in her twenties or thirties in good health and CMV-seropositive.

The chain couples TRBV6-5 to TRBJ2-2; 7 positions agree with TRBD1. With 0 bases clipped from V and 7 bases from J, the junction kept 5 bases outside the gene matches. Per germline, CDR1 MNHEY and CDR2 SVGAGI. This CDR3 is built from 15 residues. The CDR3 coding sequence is TGTGCCAGCAGTTACTCGACAGGGCAAGGCGGGGAGCTGTTTTTT. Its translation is CASSYSTGQGGELFF.

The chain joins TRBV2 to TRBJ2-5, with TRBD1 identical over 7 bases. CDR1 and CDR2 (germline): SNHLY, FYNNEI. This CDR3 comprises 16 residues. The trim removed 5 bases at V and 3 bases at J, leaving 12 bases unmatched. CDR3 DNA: TGTGCCAGCAGTCTCAACCCGTACAGGGGAAAAGAGACCCAGTACTTC. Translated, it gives CASSLNPYRGKETQYF.

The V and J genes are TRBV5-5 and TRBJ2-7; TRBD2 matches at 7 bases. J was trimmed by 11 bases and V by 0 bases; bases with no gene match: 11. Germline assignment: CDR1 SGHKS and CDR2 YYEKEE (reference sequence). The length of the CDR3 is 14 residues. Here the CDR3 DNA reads TGTGCCAGCAGCTTGGTATCTAGCGGCGAAGGGAAGTACTTC. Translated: CASSLVSSGEGKYF.

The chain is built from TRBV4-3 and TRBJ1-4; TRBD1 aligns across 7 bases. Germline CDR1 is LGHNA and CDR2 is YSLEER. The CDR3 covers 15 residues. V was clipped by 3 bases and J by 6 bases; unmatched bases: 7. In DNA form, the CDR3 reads TGCGCCAGCAGCCAGGACGACAGGGTTTATGAAAAACTGTTTTTT. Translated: CASSQDDRVYEKLFF.

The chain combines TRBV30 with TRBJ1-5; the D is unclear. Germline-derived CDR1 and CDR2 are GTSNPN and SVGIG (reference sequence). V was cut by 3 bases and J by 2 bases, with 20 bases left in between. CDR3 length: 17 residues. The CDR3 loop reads CAWSGGPSLEGNQPQHF. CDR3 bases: TGTGCCTGGAGCGGCGGGCCCTCACTCGAGGGCAATCAGCCCCAGCATTTT.

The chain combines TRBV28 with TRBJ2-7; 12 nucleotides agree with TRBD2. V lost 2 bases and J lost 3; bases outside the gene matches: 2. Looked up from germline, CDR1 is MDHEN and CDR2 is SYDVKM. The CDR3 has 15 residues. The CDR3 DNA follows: TGTGCCAGCAGTTTAGGACTAGCGGGATACTACGAGCAGTACTTC. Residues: CASSLGLAGYYEQYF.

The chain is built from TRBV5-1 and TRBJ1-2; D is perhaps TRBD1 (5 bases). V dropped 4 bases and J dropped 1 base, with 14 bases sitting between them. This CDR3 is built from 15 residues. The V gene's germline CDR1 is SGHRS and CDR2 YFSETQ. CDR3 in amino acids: CASSPGAGNNYGYTF. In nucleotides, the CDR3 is TGCGCCAGCAGCCCTGGCGCAGGGAATAACTATGGCTACACCTTC.

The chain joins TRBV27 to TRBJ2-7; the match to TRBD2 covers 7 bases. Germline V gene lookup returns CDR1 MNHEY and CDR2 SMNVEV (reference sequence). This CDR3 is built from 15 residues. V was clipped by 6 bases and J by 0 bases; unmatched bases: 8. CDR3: CASRLPTSSSYEQYF. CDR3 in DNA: TGTGCCAGCAGACTACCGACTAGCAGCTCCTACGAGCAGTACTTC.

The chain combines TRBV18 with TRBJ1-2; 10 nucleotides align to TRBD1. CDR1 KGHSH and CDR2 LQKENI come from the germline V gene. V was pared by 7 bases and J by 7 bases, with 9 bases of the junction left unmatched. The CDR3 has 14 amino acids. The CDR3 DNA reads TGTGCCAGCTACCAGGGACAGGGGTCAAGTGGCTACACCTTC. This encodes CASYQGQGSSGYTF. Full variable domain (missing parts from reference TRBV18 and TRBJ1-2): NAGVMQNPRHLVRRRGQEARLRCSPMKGHSHVYWYRQLPEEGLKFMVYLQKENIIDESGMPKERFSAEFPKEGPSILRIQQVVRGDSAAYFCASYQGQGSSGYTFGSGTRLTVV.

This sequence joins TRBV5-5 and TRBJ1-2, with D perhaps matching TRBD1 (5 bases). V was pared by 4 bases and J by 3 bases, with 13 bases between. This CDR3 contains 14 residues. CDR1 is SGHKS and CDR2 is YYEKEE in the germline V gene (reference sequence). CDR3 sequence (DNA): TGTGCCAGCAGCACGTTGCGGGGCGACTATGGCTACACCTTC. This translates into CASSTLRGDYGYTF.

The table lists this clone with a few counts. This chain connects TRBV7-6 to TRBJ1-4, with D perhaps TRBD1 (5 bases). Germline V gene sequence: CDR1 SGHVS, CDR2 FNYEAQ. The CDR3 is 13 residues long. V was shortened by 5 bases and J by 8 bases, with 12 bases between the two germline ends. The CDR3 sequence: CASSLGTDEKLFF. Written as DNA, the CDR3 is TGTGCCAGCAGCCTCGGGACGGACGAAAAACTGTTTTTT.

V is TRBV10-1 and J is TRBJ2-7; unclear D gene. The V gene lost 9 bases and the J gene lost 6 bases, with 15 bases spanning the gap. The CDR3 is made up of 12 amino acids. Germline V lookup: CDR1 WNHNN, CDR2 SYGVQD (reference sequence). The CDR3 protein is CARNRRNSEQYF. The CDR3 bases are TGCGCCAGAAATAGGAGAAACTCCGAGCAGTACTTC.

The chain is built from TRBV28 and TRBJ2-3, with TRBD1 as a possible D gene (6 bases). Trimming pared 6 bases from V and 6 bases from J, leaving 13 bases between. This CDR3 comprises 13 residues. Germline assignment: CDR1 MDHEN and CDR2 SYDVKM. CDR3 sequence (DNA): TGTGCCAGCAGCACCACAGGGCCGGATACGCAGTATTTT. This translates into CASSTTGPDTQYF.

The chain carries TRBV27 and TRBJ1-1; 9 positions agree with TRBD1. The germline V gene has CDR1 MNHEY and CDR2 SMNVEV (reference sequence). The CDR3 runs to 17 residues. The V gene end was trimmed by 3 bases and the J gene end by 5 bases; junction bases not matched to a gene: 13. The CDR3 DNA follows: TGTGCCAGCAGTTTCGACAGGGGGATGGCCGATAGGACTGAAGCTTTCTTT. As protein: CASSFDRGMADRTEAFF.

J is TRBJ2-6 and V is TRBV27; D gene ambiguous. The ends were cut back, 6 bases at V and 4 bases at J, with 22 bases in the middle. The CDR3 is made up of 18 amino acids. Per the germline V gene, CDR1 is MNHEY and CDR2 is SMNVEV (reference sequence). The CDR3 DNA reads TGTGCCAGCAGCCGCACTCTCGCGACGCAGTTGGGGGCCAACGTCCTGACTTTC. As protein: CASSRTLATQLGANVLTF.

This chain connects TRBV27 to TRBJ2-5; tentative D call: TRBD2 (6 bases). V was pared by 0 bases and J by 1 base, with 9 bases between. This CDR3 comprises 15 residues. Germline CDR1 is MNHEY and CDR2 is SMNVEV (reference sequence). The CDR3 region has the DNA TGTGCCAGCAGTTTATCGGGACTCTCCCAAGAGACCCAGTACTTC. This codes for CASSLSGLSQETQYF.

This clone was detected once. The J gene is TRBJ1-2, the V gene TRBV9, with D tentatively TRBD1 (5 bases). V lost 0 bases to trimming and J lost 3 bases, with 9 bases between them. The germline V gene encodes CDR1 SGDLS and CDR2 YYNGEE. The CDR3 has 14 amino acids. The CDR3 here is CASSVGRGHYGYTF. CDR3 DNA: TGTGCCAGCAGCGTAGGTCGGGGACACTATGGCTACACCTTC.

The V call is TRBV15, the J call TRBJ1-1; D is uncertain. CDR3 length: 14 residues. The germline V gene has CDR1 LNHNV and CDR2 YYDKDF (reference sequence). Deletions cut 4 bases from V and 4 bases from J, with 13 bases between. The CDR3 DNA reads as TGTGCCACCAGCATGCCCGGGTACGCCACTGAAGCTTTCTTT. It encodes CATSMPGYATEAFF.

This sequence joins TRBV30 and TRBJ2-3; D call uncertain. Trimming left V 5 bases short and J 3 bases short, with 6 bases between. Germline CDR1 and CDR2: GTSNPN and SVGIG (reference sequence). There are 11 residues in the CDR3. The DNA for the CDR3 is TGTGCCTGGGCGGCTACAGATACGCAGTATTTT. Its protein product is CAWAATDTQYF.

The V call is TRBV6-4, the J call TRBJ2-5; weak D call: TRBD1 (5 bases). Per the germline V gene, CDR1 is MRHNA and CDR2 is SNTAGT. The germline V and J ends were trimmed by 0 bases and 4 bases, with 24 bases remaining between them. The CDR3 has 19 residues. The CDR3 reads CASSDSIFKRKSRGETQYF. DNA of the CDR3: TGTGCCAGCAGTGACTCGATTTTTAAACGAAAGTCAAGGGGAGAGACCCAGTACTTC.

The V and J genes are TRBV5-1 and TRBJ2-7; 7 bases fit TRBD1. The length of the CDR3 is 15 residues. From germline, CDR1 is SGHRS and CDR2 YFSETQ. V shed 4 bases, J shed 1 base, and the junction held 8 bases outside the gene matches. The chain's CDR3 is CASSGGQRFSYEQYF. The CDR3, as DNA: TGCGCCAGCAGCGGGGGACAGAGGTTTTCCTACGAGCAGTACTTC.

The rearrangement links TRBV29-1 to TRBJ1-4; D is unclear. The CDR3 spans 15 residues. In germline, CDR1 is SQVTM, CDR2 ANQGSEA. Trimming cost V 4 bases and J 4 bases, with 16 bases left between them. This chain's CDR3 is CSVAAAGLLNEKLFF. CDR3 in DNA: TGCAGCGTTGCAGCAGCAGGCCTACTTAATGAAAAACTGTTTTTT. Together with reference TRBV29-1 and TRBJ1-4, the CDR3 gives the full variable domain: SAVISQKPSRDICQRGTSLTIQCQVDSQVTMMFWYRQQPGQSLTLIATANQGSEATYESGFVIDKFPISRPNLTFSTLTVSNMSPEDSSIYLCSVAAAGLLNEKLFFGSGTQLSVL.

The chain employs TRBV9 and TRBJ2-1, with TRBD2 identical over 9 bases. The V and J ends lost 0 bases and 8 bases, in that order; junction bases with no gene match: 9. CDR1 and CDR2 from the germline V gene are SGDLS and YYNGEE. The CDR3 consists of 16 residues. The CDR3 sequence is CASSVVSSGRIDEQFF. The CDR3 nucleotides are TGTGCCAGCAGCGTAGTAAGCAGCGGGAGGATCGATGAGCAGTTCTTC. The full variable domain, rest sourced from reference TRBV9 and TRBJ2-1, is DSGVTQTPKHLITATGQRVTLRCSPRSGDLSVYWYQQSLDQGLQFLIQYYNGEERAKGNILERFSAQQFPDLHSELNLSSLELGDSALYFCASSVVSSGRIDEQFFGPGTRLTVL.

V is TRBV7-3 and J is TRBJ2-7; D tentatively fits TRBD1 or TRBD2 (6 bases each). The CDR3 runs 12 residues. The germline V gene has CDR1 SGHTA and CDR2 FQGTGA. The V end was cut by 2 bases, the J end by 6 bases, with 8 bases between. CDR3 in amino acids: CASSLEGGEQYF. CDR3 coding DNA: TGTGCCAGCAGCTTAGAGGGGGGCGAGCAGTACTTC. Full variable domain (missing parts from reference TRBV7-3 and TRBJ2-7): GAGVSQTPSNKVTEKGKYVELRCDPISGHTALYWYRQSLGQGPEFLIYFQGTGAADDSGLPNDRFFAVRPEGSVSTLKIQRTERGDSAVYLCASSLEGGEQYFGPGTRLTVT.

This CDR3 is CASSLYLGEQFF. In nucleotides, the CDR3 is TGTGCCAGCAGTTTATACTTGGGTGAGCAGTTCTTC. This rearrangement joins TRBV28 to TRBJ2-1, with unresolved D. The CDR3 consists of 12 residues. The germline gives CDR1 MDHEN, CDR2 SYDVKM. V was trimmed by 1 base and J by 9 bases, leaving 7 bases between them.